These 5 T cell receptor beta chains share one sample of origin, sequenced in a study of patients and donors after allogeneic stem cell transplantation. In TCRdb, the RT-PCR reads were re-called with MiXCR into one record per CDR3 protein. This table holds about 960,000 distinct CDR3 sequences, roughly 17% found once. Sequencing was done on a sample of blood, either unsorted or a sorted T cell fraction (not recorded which). These receptors were obtained from a human donor who was either an allogeneic HSCT recipient or a stem cell or donor lymphocyte infusion donor (not recorded which). It is not recorded whose cells these are; they may come from a transplant donor.

The J gene is TRBJ2-5, the V gene TRBV20-1; maybe TRBD2 (6 bases). V lost 6 bases and J 0 bases, leaving 14 bases between the germline ends. This CDR3 has 14 amino acids. Looked up from germline, CDR1 is DFQATT and CDR2 is SNEGSKA (reference sequence). The chain's CDR3 is CSASVRGNQETQYF. The CDR3 DNA follows: TGCAGTGCCTCGGTCCGGGGGAACCAAGAGACCCAGTACTTC.

The CDR3 loop is CASSQPQVWTSGKINEQFF. For the CDR3, the DNA is TGTGCCAGCAGCCAACCTCAGGTTTGGACTAGCGGGAAGATCAATGAGCAGTTCTTC. The chain has TRBV4-2 and TRBJ2-1, with 12 positions matching TRBD2. The germline V gene encodes CDR1 LGHNA and CDR2 YNFKEQ. V was pared by 2 bases and J by 6 bases, with 14 bases of the junction left unmatched. CDR3 length equals 19 residues.

The V gene is TRBV18, the J gene TRBJ1-1; 9 bases map to TRBD1. With V trimmed by 4 bases and J by 4 bases, 4 bases remained unmatched. CDR1 and CDR2 (germline): KGHSH, LQKENI. This CDR3 has 14 residues. The CDR3 sequence is CASSRTGEGTEAFF. Written as DNA, the CDR3 is TGTGCCAGCTCACGGACAGGGGAGGGCACTGAAGCTTTCTTT.

This clonotype was counted a few times. The V and J genes are TRBV6-5 and TRBJ2-7; maybe TRBD1 (5 bases). Germline CDR1 MNHEY, CDR2 SVGAGI. CDR3 length equals 12 residues. The V end lost 4 bases, the J end lost 7 bases, and 11 bases lay between the germline ends. CDR3 nucleotide sequence: TGTGCCAGCAGTTCGACAGTGAAGGAGCAGTACTTC. It yields the protein CASSSTVKEQYF.

This chain uses TRBV7-9 with TRBJ2-7, with 10 bases fitting TRBD1. The CDR3 runs 14 residues. V gave up 3 bases and J gave up 6 bases; unmatched junction bases: 5. Germline loops: CDR1 SEHNR, CDR2 FQNEAQ (reference sequence). The CDR3 region is CASSLRDRGPEQYF. The CDR3 DNA reads as TGTGCCAGCAGCTTGAGGGACAGGGGCCCCGAGCAGTACTTC. The full variable domain, in which reference TRBV7-9 and TRBJ2-7 provide the parts outside the CDR3, is DTGVSQNPRHKITKRGQNVTFRCDPISEHNRLYWYRQTLGQGPEFLTYFQNEAQLEKSRLLSDRFSAERPKGSFSTLEIQRTEQGDSAMYLCASSLRDRGPEQYFGPGTRLTVT.